This note documents a single TCR beta chain sequence. Its antigen remains unidentified. This sample was included in a study of T-cell memory formation after mild COVID-19. MiXCR was run by TCRdb on the 5' RACE reads, yielding one entry per CDR3 protein. The repertoire holds 260,000 or so distinct CDR3 sequences, with around 15% as singletons. Germline CDR1 SGHTA, CDR2 FQGNSA. With 5 bases removed from V and 0 bases from J, the gap between germline ends came to 16 bases. This CDR3 region has 16 residues. Study-wide results and limits: Clones that contracted from day 15 to 85 were balanced CD4/CD8, while later expanders leaned CD4+.

The receptor comes from a man aged 18 to 35 who had mild COVID-19 (a few samples of this study predate the infection). Cell type and time point are not known. The chain employs TRBV7-2 and TRBJ1-1; D unresolved. Sequenced: PBMCs or a T cell subset sorted from them (not recorded which). The CDR3 here is CASSKTSAGMNTEAFF. CDR3 coding DNA: TGTGCCAGCAGCAAGACTAGCGCAGGCATGAACACTGAAGCTTTCTTT.